Listed below are T cell receptor beta chains from one sample, sequenced in a study of control samples from healthy donors and cancer patients. This table comes from immunoSEQ multiplex PCR, and its TCRdb copy is limited to in-frame clones, with some not included. The sample gives about 410,000 clones, approximately 92% of which show up once; over 5.5% is in the top ten. Sequencing input: PBMCs. The source is a man aged 40-49 years with head and neck cancer. Each CDR3 is given with its conserved first and last residue. The D gene is left open where the match is weak. Expanded clones are given a class, and other clones once, few, many or no size at all.

D | J | size | V | DNA | CDR3
- | TRBJ2-1 | - | TRBV14 | TGTGCCAGCAGCGAGTACAATGAGCAGTTCTTC | CASSEYNEQFF
TRBD1 | TRBJ1-5 | - | TRBV6-1 | TGTGCCAGCAGTGAGGCTCCGGGACAGGGCTATCAGCCCCAGCATTTT | CASSEAPGQGYQPQHF
- | TRBJ2-7 | - | TRBV28 | TGTGCCAGCAGTCCCCCCTTGTACTACGAGCAGTACTTC | CASSPPLYYEQYF
TRBD1 | TRBJ1-2 | once | TRBV29-1 | TGCAGCGTTGGATGGGACAGGCCTTATGGCTACACCTTC | CSVGWDRPYGYTF
- | TRBJ2-1 | - | TRBV5-1 | TGCGCCAGCAGCTTCTCAGAGGCAGGGGTATACAATGAGCAGTTCTTC | CASSFSEAGVYNEQFF
- | TRBJ2-1 | - | TRBV27 | TGTGCCAGCAGTCCCCTACAGGGCGAGCAGTTCTTC | CASSPLQGEQFF
TRBD2 | TRBJ2-5 | once | TRBV7-6 | TGTGCCAGCAGCCCTCGGACCAGCGGGGAACAAGAGACCCAGTACTTC | CASSPRTSGEQETQYF
TRBD2 | TRBJ2-7 | once | TRBV28 | TGTGCCAGCAGTTTAGCACCGGGAGGCCGACCGAACTACGAGCAGTACTTC | CASSLAPGGRPNYEQYF
TRBD2 | TRBJ2-7 | - | TRBV9 | TGTGCCAGCAGCGTAGGGCGGGGGGCCGCCTACGAGCAGTACTTC | CASSVGRGAAYEQYF
- | TRBJ1-2 | - | TRBV5-4 | TGTGCCAGCAGCCCCGACAGCAACTATGGCTACACCTTC | CASSPDSNYGYTF
TRBD2 | TRBJ2-5 | - | TRBV6-6 | TGTGCCAGCAGGCTACTAGCGGGCCATTCACAAGAGACCCAGTACTTC | CASRLLAGHSQETQYF
- | TRBJ2-7 | few | TRBV3-1/TRBV3-2 | TGTGCCAGCAGCCAAGCTCGGTACGAGCAGTACTTC | CASSQARYEQYF
- | TRBJ2-5 | - | TRBV5-1 | TGCGCCAGCAGCCGTGGTGGGGAGACCCAGTACTTC | CASSRGGETQYF
- | TRBJ1-3 | - | TRBV23-1 | TGCGCCAGCAGACAGAGCTGGAGATCGGACTCTGGAAACACCATATATTTT | CASRQSWRSDSGNTIYF
TRBD1 | TRBJ1-1 | - | TRBV14 | TGTGCCAGCAGCCAAGGGGTCAGGGGGTCAGCTGAAGCTTTCTTT | CASSQGVRGSAEAFF
TRBD2 | TRBJ2-4 | - | TRBV19 | TGTGCCAGTACTTCAGGACTAGCGGGTGAAGCCAAAAACATTCAGTACTTC | CASTSGLAGEAKNIQYF
TRBD1 | TRBJ1-1 | - | TRBV6-6 | TGTGCCAGCAGACTGGAGGGACAGGGAAAGTCTGAAGCTTTCTTT | CASRLEGQGKSEAFF
- | TRBJ2-7 | - | TRBV28 | TGTGCCAGCGGCGGCCTCGGGATCGCAAGCTCCTACGAGCAGTACTTC | CASGGLGIASSYEQYF
- | TRBJ2-3 | - | TRBV28 | TGTGCCAGCAGCACCCAGCTGAGGCGCACAGATACGCAGTATTTT | CASSTQLRRTDTQYF
TRBD2 | TRBJ2-1 | - | TRBV20-1 | TGCAGTGCTAGTACTTCTTTCTCGGCGGGAGACCTCAATGAGCAGTTCTTC | CSASTSFSAGDLNEQFF
TRBD1 | TRBJ1-6 | - | TRBV30 | TGTGCCTGGAGGGACAGGGTGGGGGTAAAGTCCTATAATTCACCCCTCCACTTT | CAWRDRVGVKSYNSPLHF
- | TRBJ2-4 | once | TRBV5-1 | TGCGCCAGCAGCTTGGCCGGTGACCTACAGATTCAGTACTTC | CASSLAGDLQIQYF
TRBD2 | TRBJ2-3 | - | TRBV6-2/TRBV6-3 | TGTGCCAGCAGTTACGCGACTAGCGGGCTTAGCACAGATACGCAGTATTTT | CASSYATSGLSTDTQYF
TRBD1 | TRBJ1-1 | - | TRBV10-3 | TGTGCCATCAGTGAGACAACAGGGGGGTCGAACACTGAAGCTTTCTTT | CAISETTGGSNTEAFF
- | TRBJ2-7 | - | TRBV5-1 | TGCGCCAGCAGCCGGGACAGGGCTATCACTAGCGGGAACTACGAGCAGTACTTC | CASSRDRAITSGNYEQYF
- | TRBJ2-3 | - | TRBV28 | TGTGCCAGCAGTCAGATGGGACTCTCGCGAGGGACAGATACGCAGTATTTT | CASSQMGLSRGTDTQYF
TRBD1 | TRBJ2-5 | - | TRBV9 | TGTGCCAGCAGCGTAGCAGGGGGTGAGACCCAGTACTTC | CASSVAGGETQYF
TRBD1 | TRBJ2-3 | - | TRBV27 | TGTGCCAGCAGTTTATCTGGGACAGGCACAGATACGCAGTATTTT | CASSLSGTGTDTQYF
- | TRBJ1-4 | once | TRBV28 | TGTGCCAGCAGTCCCCCAGACAGGCAGACTGAAAAACTGTTTTTT | CASSPPDRQTEKLFF
TRBD1 | TRBJ1-5 | - | TRBV28 | TGTGCCAGCAGCCGAAGCGGGACAGCCCGACCCCAGCATTTT | CASSRSGTARPQHF
TRBD1 | TRBJ1-2 | - | TRBV29-1 | TGCAGCGTTGAAGCAACACAGGGGGCAAGCTATGGCTACACCTTC | CSVEATQGASYGYTF
- | TRBJ1-5 | once | TRBV5-1 | TGCGCCAGCAGCTTAGAGGGGTTGCGCAATCAGCCCCAGCATTTT | CASSLEGLRNQPQHF
TRBD1 | TRBJ1-5 | - | TRBV18 | TGTGCCAGCTCACCACGACAGGGTCCCAATCAGCCCCAGCATTTT | CASSPRQGPNQPQHF
- | TRBJ2-7 | - | TRBV24-1 | TGTGCCACCCTGAGGCCCCGGAGGGCAAACTACGAGCAGTACTTC | CATLRPRRANYEQYF
- | TRBJ1-2 | - | TRBV7-2 | TGTGCCAGCAGCTTAGTCGGGTATGGCTACACCTTC | CASSLVGYGYTF
TRBD2 | TRBJ2-2 | - | TRBV3-1/TRBV3-2 | TGTGCCAGCAGCCAGAGAGCGGGAGGCACCGGGGAGCTGTTTTTT | CASSQRAGGTGELFF
TRBD2 | TRBJ2-5 | - | TRBV7-9 | TGTGCCAGCAGCTTAGCCGCTAGCGGGAGAGGGGAGACCCAGTACTTC | CASSLAASGRGETQYF
TRBD1 | TRBJ1-6 | - | TRBV19 | TGTGCCAGTAGCCTAACAGGGGCCGATTCACCCCTCCACTTT | CASSLTGADSPLHF
- | TRBJ1-1 | - | TRBV13 | TGTGCCAGCACTAAGGGGAGTACTGAAGCTTTCTTT | CASTKGSTEAFF
- | TRBJ1-2 | - | TRBV28 | TGTGCCAGCAGTTCCCCCAACGGGGGGGCCTCCTATGGCTACACCTTC | CASSSPNGGASYGYTF
- | TRBJ1-2 | - | TRBV5-8 | TGTGCCAGCAGCTTGGCATGGTGGGGGTATGGCTACACCTTC | CASSLAWWGYGYTF
- | TRBJ2-7 | - | TRBV6-6 | TGTGCCAGCAGTTACTTCGGGGGTCTCTCCTACGAGCAGTACTTC | CASSYFGGLSYEQYF
- | TRBJ1-1 | - | TRBV28 | TGTGCCAGCAGTACCCACGAAGGGAGTGAAGCTTTCTTT | CASSTHEGSEAFF
- | TRBJ2-5 | - | TRBV5-1 | TGCGCCAGCAGCTTTGGGGGGGCCCAAGAGACCCAGTACTTC | CASSFGGAQETQYF
TRBD2 | TRBJ2-2 | - | TRBV5-1 | TGCGCCAGCAGCTTTGGACTAGCGGGAAACACCGGGGAGCTGTTTTTT | CASSFGLAGNTGELFF
- | TRBJ1-3 | many | TRBV11-2 | TGTGCCAGCAGCTCCAGCCGCTCTGGAAACACCATATATTTT | CASSSSRSGNTIYF
- | TRBJ2-1 | - | TRBV9 | TGTGCCAGCAGCGTTGAGGGGGGCTACAATGAGCAGTTCTTC | CASSVEGGYNEQFF
- | TRBJ2-3 | - | TRBV14 | TGTGCCAGCAGCCAAGGGGCGACCACCTTCACAGATACGCAGTATTTT | CASSQGATTFTDTQYF